Reported below is one T cell receptor (beta chain). The antigen this receptor binds is unknown. The record has no base qualities; no much larger clone is one base away. V lost 6 bases and J lost 10 bases; the stretch between them is 16 bases long. The germline V gene encodes CDR1 SNHLY and CDR2 FYNNEI. The CDR3 runs 14 residues from the cysteine to the phenylalanine. Solely the CDR3 DNA is kept, with 42 bases framed from the first base. These data come from a study of blood T cell repertoires in COVID-19 (dated by TCRdb to the early 2020s). Looking at the study overall: Collaborator samples came from the United States, Italy and Spain and covered acute and convalescent phases of COVID-19. The samples were drawn from the first 160 participants of the ongoing ImmuneRACE study and from over 950 subjects provided by 6 global collaborators. The prospective study material was composed of cDNA or gDNA derived from T cells, B-cell-depleted T cells, or PBMCs. Where available, HLA class I and class II types were obtained from metadata supplied by the sample provider rather than from assay-based typing. The repertoires were released in a freely available public database meant as a resource for research on the immune response to SARS-CoV-2. Sample metadata almost always included a de-identified subject ID, COVID-19 status, age in years and sex. Deeply sampled blood TCRbeta repertoires from subjects exposed to, actively infected with, or recovered from COVID-19 were included in the dataset.

The collaborating institutions used their own protocols to collect whole blood in K2EDTA tubes. For TCRbeta analysis, collaborators shipped samples in one of three forms: frozen whole blood, isolated PBMCs, or DNA extracted from either of those sample types. TCRbeta CDR3 regions were amplified from genomic DNA using the immunoSEQ Assay, a bias-controlled multiplex PCR. For the original study's pipeline: Within the assay, amplification of reference gene primers was used to estimate how many nucleated cells each sample contained. To quantify the absolute abundance of each unique TCRbeta CDR3 rearrangement, sequence reads were collapsed and filtered. Productive Simpson clonality was computed per sample as the square root of Simpson's diversity index over productive rearrangements. Sourced from immuneACCESS, this table was stored by TCRdb with only in-frame sequences that have V and J called. A share of the clones is absent; for the studies checked, an unresolved V gene accounts for under half, and the remainder has no known explanation. That table furnishes V, J and clone size, whereas the DNA furnished D and trimming. This sample lists approximately 25,000 clones; under 95% were detected once. The ten top clones hold over 25% of the sample.

Study-wide conclusions, independent of this receptor: Clinical and demographic metadata were provided uncurated, with the amount varying by source and participant.

The sequence came from a man between 70 and 80 years old with active COVID-19. The sequence links TRBV2 to TRBJ1-6; the D gene is perhaps TRBD1, on 6 matching bases. Sequencing used peripheral blood. The nucleotides read TGTGCCAGCAGACACAGGGAAATAGGATCACCCCTCCACTTT. This is translated as CASRHREIGSPLHF.